Listed below are T cell receptor beta chains from one sample, sequenced in a study of blood T cell repertoires in COVID-19. TCRdb's copy holds only in-frame clones and misses some; the assay was immunoSEQ multiplex PCR. Of some 200,000 clones listed, about 78% are singletons. Sequenced input: PBMCs or T cells enriched from blood (not recorded which). The receptors come from a woman aged 45-60 years who had recovered from COVID-19. CDR3s include the opening cysteine and the closing phenylalanine or tryptophan. Fields, in order: V gene, J gene, D gene, clone size, CDR3 DNA, CDR3 protein. D genes are given only for firm matches. Expanded clones get a size class; other rows say once, few or many, or leave the size out.

TRBV10-2	TRBJ1-4	.	once	TGCGCCAGCAGGGACAGCGCAACTAATGAAAAACTGTTTTTT	CASRDSATNEKLFF
TRBV28	TRBJ2-5	TRBD1	.	TGTGCCAGCTCCGCCCCGGGACAGGGAATCGAGACCCAGTACTTC	CASSAPGQGIETQYF
TRBV19	TRBJ2-3	.	.	TGTGCCAGTAGTATGGGCGGGCGTAGCACAGATACGCAGTATTTT	CASSMGGRSTDTQYF
TRBV5-8	TRBJ2-2	.	few	TGTGCCAGCAGCCACAGGGTTGGGGAGCTGTTTTTT	CASSHRVGELFF
TRBV29-1	TRBJ2-1	TRBD2	.	TGCAGCGTTGGCGAGACTAGCCAGCAGTTCTTC	CSVGETSQQFF
TRBV6-5	TRBJ2-2	TRBD2	.	TGTGCCAGCAGCCACAAGCGGGAGATGGTCGGGGAGCTGTTTTTT	CASSHKREMVGELFF
TRBV7-3	TRBJ1-3	.	.	TGTGCCAGCAGCTTAAATCCGGCTGGGCATACCTCTGGAAACACCATATATTTT	CASSLNPAGHTSGNTIYF
TRBV6-5	TRBJ2-3	.	.	TGTGCCAGCAGTAACAGCTTTAGGGGAGGAGATACGCAGTATTTT	CASSNSFRGGDTQYF
TRBV18	TRBJ2-5	TRBD1	.	TGTGCCAGCTCACCGGTGAGGACAGGGCGAGGGGAGACCCAGTACTTC	CASSPVRTGRGETQYF
TRBV30	TRBJ2-7	TRBD2	.	TGTGCCTGGAGCCACGCCGTCGGGGTAGCGGGAGACTACGAGCAGTACTTC	CAWSHAVGVAGDYEQYF
TRBV4-3	TRBJ2-6	TRBD2	.	TGCGCCAGCAGCCAATGGACTAGCGGGAGTACTGGGGCCAACGTCCTGACTTTC	CASSQWTSGSTGANVLTF
TRBV7-9	TRBJ2-3	.	.	TGTGCCAGCAGCTTAGATTACCGTAGTACGCAGTATTTT	CASSLDYRSTQYF
TRBV9	TRBJ1-1	TRBD1	.	TGTGCCAGCAGCCCGGACAGGACTAACACTGAAGCTTTCTTT	CASSPDRTNTEAFF
TRBV27	TRBJ2-3	TRBD2	.	TGTGCCAGCCATCCTAGCGGGCTGACAGATACGCAGTATTTT	CASHPSGLTDTQYF
TRBV28	TRBJ1-4	TRBD1	.	TGTGCCAGCAGCCACTCGACAGGGGGGGCTGAAAAACTGTTTTTT	CASSHSTGGAEKLFF
TRBV19	TRBJ1-3	.	once	TGTGCCAGTACCCTCCGGGGTCGAGGTAGACATTCTGGAAACACCATATATTTT	CASTLRGRGRHSGNTIYF
TRBV29-1	TRBJ2-3	.	once	TGCAGCGTTGGGGGGGACACAGATACGCAGTATTTT	CSVGGDTDTQYF
TRBV15	TRBJ2-4	.	few	TGTGCCACCAGCAGAGATACAGAAATCAAAAACATTCAGTACTTC	CATSRDTEIKNIQYF
TRBV6-1	TRBJ1-3	.	.	TGTGCCAGCAGTGAACAACCGGGGGTTGGAAACACCATATATTTT	CASSEQPGVGNTIYF
TRBV2	TRBJ2-7	.	.	TGTGCCAGCAGTCCCCAGGTAAAGCCCTCCTACGAGCAGTACTTC	CASSPQVKPSYEQYF
TRBV6-5	TRBJ2-1	.	once	TGTGCCAGCAGGCAGTCTGGACAGTTTCATGAGCAGTTCTTC	CASRQSGQFHEQFF
TRBV19	TRBJ2-1	.	.	TGTGCCAGTACCTATACTTCGGTCAATGAGCAGTTCTTC	CASTYTSVNEQFF
TRBV3-1/TRBV3-2	TRBJ2-1	.	.	TGTGCCAGCAGCCAAGTGCTCAAGAGAACTTCCTACAATGAGCAGTTCTTC	CASSQVLKRTSYNEQFF
TRBV4-3	TRBJ1-2	TRBD1	.	TGCGCCAGCAGCCAAACGCAGGGGGTAGCGGACGGCTACACCTTC	CASSQTQGVADGYTF
TRBV11-3	TRBJ1-5	TRBD1	.	TGTGCCAGCAGCCGACAGGGGGTTAATCAGCCCCAGCATTTT	CASSRQGVNQPQHF
TRBV29-1	TRBJ2-7	.	.	TGCAGCGTTGAGGGAGGAGGGTACGAGCAGTACTTC	CSVEGGGYEQYF
TRBV19	TRBJ1-2	TRBD1	.	TGTGCCAGTAGGCGCGACAGGGGGACCTATGGCTACACCTTC	CASRRDRGTYGYTF
TRBV3-1/TRBV3-2	TRBJ2-1	.	many	TGTGCCAGCAGTCCAAACGATTTGGCGGGGAATGAGCAGTTCTTC	CASSPNDLAGNEQFF
TRBV12-3/TRBV12-4	TRBJ1-2	.	.	TGTGCCAGCAATTTATCGCCAGGCGGCTACACCTTC	CASNLSPGGYTF
TRBV10-2	TRBJ1-5	.	.	TGCGCCAGCAGGGCGGACAGAATCAATCAGCCCCAGCATTTT	CASRADRINQPQHF
TRBV5-4	TRBJ1-2	.	.	TGTGCCAGCAGCTTGGCGGGGGGAGTCGGCTACACCTTC	CASSLAGGVGYTF